The next 9 T cell receptor beta chains were all read from a single sample in a study of CD8 T cells in ankylosing spondylitis. MiXCR, applied by TCRdb to the 5' RACE reads, yields one record per CDR3 protein. The sample consists of 200,000 to 250,000 distinct CDR3 sequences, over 9.5% of them appearing once. Sequencing input: blood, either unsorted or a sorted T cell fraction (not recorded which). The receptors stem from a male donor with ankylosing spondylitis or in good health (not recorded which).

This clonotype was counted at least ten times. This chain joins TRBV4-2 and TRBJ2-3; 12 nucleotides line up with TRBD2. Germline-derived CDR1 and CDR2 are LGHNA and YNFKEQ. J was trimmed by 3 bases and V by 0 bases; bases with no gene match: 10. The CDR3 covers 19 residues. The CDR3 DNA follows: TGTGCCAGCAGCCAAGATCTCCCCCTAGCGGGGGGGCAGACAGATACGCAGTATTTT. Translation gives CASSQDLPLAGGQTDTQYF.

This clonotype was found many times. This sequence joins TRBV12-3 or TRBV12-4 and TRBJ1-6; D is perhaps TRBD1 (6 bases). Trimming removed 6 bases from V and 6 bases from J, with 15 bases in between. The CDR3 length is 15 residues. The CDR3 nucleotides read TGTGCCAGCAGCCCCCGGGGGCCCCCTAATTCACCCCTCCACTTT. Residues: CASSPRGPPNSPLHF.

This clonotype was seen many times. The chain couples TRBV24-1 to TRBJ2-5; tentatively, D is TRBD1 or TRBD2 (6 bases each). The germline V gene encodes CDR1 KGHDR and CDR2 SFDVKD. The V end was cut by 1 base, the J end by 5 bases, with 13 bases between. The CDR3 extends over 15 amino acids. The CDR3 sequence: CATSDFLGGWETQYF. In DNA form, the CDR3 reads TGTGCCACCAGTGATTTTTTGGGGGGCTGGGAGACCCAGTACTTC.

In this sample, this clonotype turned up many times. The rearrangement links TRBV5-1 to TRBJ2-7; D tentatively reads TRBD1 or TRBD2 (5 bases each). Trimming removed 3 bases from V and 0 bases from J, with 13 bases in between. Germline CDR1 is SGHRS and CDR2 is YFSETQ. The CDR3 totals 15 residues. The CDR3 DNA sequence: TGCGCCAGCAGCTCGACGGGACGGAGCTCCTACGAGCAGTACTTC. Protein sequence: CASSSTGRSSYEQYF.

The rearrangement links TRBV3-1 to TRBJ2-7; D not resolved. The CDR3 is made up of 14 amino acids. Per germline, CDR1 LGHDT and CDR2 YNNKEL (reference sequence). Trimming left V 0 bases short and J 9 bases short, with 15 bases between. CDR3 amino acids: CASSQDLAVSSQYF. The CDR3 bases are TGTGCCAGCAGCCAAGATCTGGCCGTCAGCTCGCAGTACTTC.

This clonotype was recorded many times. The gene calls are TRBV24-1 and TRBJ1-5; the D is unclear. From germline, CDR1 is KGHDR and CDR2 SFDVKD. V shed 2 bases and J shed 6 bases, with 10 bases lying between them. This CDR3 contains 14 residues. The CDR3 sequence is CATSDSGTSQPQHF. The DNA of the CDR3 is TGTGCCACCAGTGATTCAGGTACGAGTCAGCCCCAGCATTTT.

The genes are TRBV5-1 and TRBJ2-3; D remains ambiguous. Germline loops: CDR1 SGHRS, CDR2 YFSETQ. This CDR3 has 15 residues. V was shortened by 0 bases and J by 3 bases, with 11 bases between the two germline ends. The CDR3 is CASSLALPKTDTQYF. CDR3 coding DNA: TGCGCCAGCAGCTTGGCACTACCCAAGACAGATACGCAGTATTTT. The variable domain in full, completed from reference TRBV5-1 and TRBJ2-3, reads KAGVTQTPRYLIKTRGQQVTLSCSPISGHRSVSWYQQTPGQGLQFLFEYFSETQRNKGNFPGRFSGRQFSNSRSEMNVSTLELGDSALYLCASSLALPKTDTQYFGPGTRLTVL.

The chain recombines TRBV27 with TRBJ1-5, with 7 bases aligning to TRBD1. Trimming took 5 bases from V and 6 from J; bases not matched to a gene: 7. Per the germline V gene, CDR1 is MNHEY and CDR2 is SMNVEV (reference sequence). The CDR3 length is 14 residues. Here the CDR3 DNA reads TGTGCCAGCAGTGGGACAGTTGAGGCTCAGCCCCAGCATTTT. Translated, it gives CASSGTVEAQPQHF.

At least ten counts were recorded for this clonotype. The rearrangement links TRBV5-1 to TRBJ2-3; the match to TRBD2 covers 9 bases. Germline V gene lookup returns CDR1 SGHRS and CDR2 YFSETQ. This CDR3 region has 15 residues. V was clipped by 6 bases and J by 0 bases; unmatched bases: 5. Here the CDR3 reads CASTPSGESTDTQYF. CDR3 nucleotide sequence: TGCGCCAGCACTCCTAGCGGGGAAAGCACAGATACGCAGTATTTT.